Given below is one T cell receptor (beta chain) in context. The protocol was immunoSEQ multiplex PCR, while the TCRdb copy is restricted to in-frame clones and leaves out a portion. Seen here are around 2.5 million clones, roughly 93% observed once, and the top ten hold roughly 0.36%. The data were obtained in a study of shared clonotypes between healthy human individuals. The CDR3 spans 14 residues. Germline V lookup: CDR1 SGHRS, CDR2 YFSETQ. Trimming at V came to 4 bases and at J to 3 bases, leaving 5 bases not matched to a gene. The chain employs TRBV5-1 and TRBJ2-5; 8 bases match TRBD1. The sequence was collected from a man aged 18-30 years in good health. Some clones in this sample may be carry-over from other donors' samples. The sample taken for sequencing was naive CD4+ T cells from PBMCs. This sample's subset: CD45RA+ positively selected. The CDR3 bases are TGCGCCAGCAGCAAGGGACAGGTCGAAGAGACCCAGTACTTC. As protein: CASSKGQVEETQYF.